These 6 T cell receptor beta chains were sequenced from one sample in a study of blood T cell repertoires in COVID-19. Clones were sequenced by immunoSEQ multiplex PCR, and TCRdb holds only the in-frame ones, with some missing. The table shows roughly 92,000 clones, with roughly 84% occurring only once. Sequenced input: peripheral blood. The source of these receptors is a woman older than 75 with active or convalescent COVID-19.

The genes are TRBV10-3 and TRBJ1-1; TRBD1 matches at 8 bases. Per the germline V gene, CDR1 is ENHRY and CDR2 is SYGVKD. The CDR3 loop spans 15 amino acids. J lost 4 bases, V lost 2 bases, and 6 bases had no gene match. CDR3 amino acids: CAISEPGQGATEAFF. In DNA form, the CDR3 reads TGTGCCATCAGTGAGCCCGGCCAGGGGGCCACTGAAGCTTTCTTT.

There are a few counts of this clone. V usage is TRBV4-3 and J usage is TRBJ1-2; 10 nucleotides align to TRBD1. After removal of 3 bases from V and 7 bases from J, the junction contained 5 bases not matched to a gene. The CDR3 extends over 14 amino acids. In germline, CDR1 is LGHNA, CDR2 YSLEER. The chain's CDR3 is CASSQDRDRGGYTF. DNA of the CDR3: TGCGCCAGCAGCCAGGACCGGGACAGGGGTGGCTACACCTTC.

The rearrangement uses TRBV27 and TRBJ2-3; 7 bases are shared with TRBD2. The V segment lost 7 bases and the J segment 1 base; nucleotides outside the gene matches: 8. The CDR3 covers 15 residues. Germline V gene data show CDR1 as MNHEY and CDR2 as SMNVEV (reference sequence). CDR3 region: CASKREPGGTDTQYF. The CDR3 nucleotides read TGTGCCAGCAAGCGGGAACCCGGGGGCACAGATACGCAGTATTTT.

The rearrangement uses TRBV28 and TRBJ2-7, with D possibly TRBD1 on 5 matching bases. The length of the CDR3 is 18 residues. Germline CDR1 MDHEN, CDR2 SYDVKM. Between the trimmed V and J ends, which lost 3 bases and 3 bases, there was a span of 24 bases. The CDR3 DNA follows: TGTGCCAGCAGTTTTCCCTCCTCGACAGCCCGGAGTGTCTACGAGCAGTACTTC. Translating gives CASSFPSSTARSVYEQYF.

The chain uses TRBV19 and TRBJ2-3, with TRBD2 identical over 12 bases. V shed 4 bases and J 6 bases; nucleotides not matched to a gene: 8. Germline V gene data show CDR1 as LNHDA and CDR2 as SQIVND (reference sequence). The length of the CDR3 is 16 residues. DNA for the CDR3: TGTGCCAGTAGTACAGGCCTAGCGGGGGGGCGCGATACGCAGTATTTT. Its translation: CASSTGLAGGRDTQYF.

This clone has just a few counts. This chain connects TRBV12-3 or TRBV12-4 to TRBJ1-1, with 7 positions matching TRBD1. V lost 3 bases, J lost 6 bases, and 1 base stayed unmatched. The CDR3 contains 12 residues. Here the CDR3 DNA reads TGTGCCAGCAGTTTCGGGACAGCTGAAGCTTTCTTT. Its protein is CASSFGTAEAFF.